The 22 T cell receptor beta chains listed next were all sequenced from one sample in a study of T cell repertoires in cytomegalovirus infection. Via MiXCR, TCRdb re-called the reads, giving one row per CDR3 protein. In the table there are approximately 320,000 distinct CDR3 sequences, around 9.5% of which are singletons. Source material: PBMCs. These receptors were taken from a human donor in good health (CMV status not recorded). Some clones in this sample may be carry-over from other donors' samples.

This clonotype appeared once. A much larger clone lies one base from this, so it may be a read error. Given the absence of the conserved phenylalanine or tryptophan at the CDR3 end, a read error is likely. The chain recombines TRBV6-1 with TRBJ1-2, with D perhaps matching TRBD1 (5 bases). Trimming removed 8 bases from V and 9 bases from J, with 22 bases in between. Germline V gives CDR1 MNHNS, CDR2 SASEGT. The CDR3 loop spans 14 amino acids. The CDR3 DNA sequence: TGTGCCAGCGGCGGGGAGGCTCAGGGTTCTAGCTACACCCTC. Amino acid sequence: CASGGEAQGSSYTL.

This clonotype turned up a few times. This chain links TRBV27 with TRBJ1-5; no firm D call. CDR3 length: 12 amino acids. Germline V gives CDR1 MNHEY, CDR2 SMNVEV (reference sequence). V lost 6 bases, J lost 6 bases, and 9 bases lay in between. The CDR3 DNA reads TGTGCCAGCAGCCCATGGGGTCAGCCCCAGCATTTT. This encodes CASSPWGQPQHF.

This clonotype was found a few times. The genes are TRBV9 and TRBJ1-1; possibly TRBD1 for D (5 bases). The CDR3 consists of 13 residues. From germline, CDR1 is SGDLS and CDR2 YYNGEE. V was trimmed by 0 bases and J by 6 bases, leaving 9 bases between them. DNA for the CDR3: TGTGCCAGCAGCGTAGAAGGGGTCGCTGAAGCTTTCTTT. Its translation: CASSVEGVAEAFF.

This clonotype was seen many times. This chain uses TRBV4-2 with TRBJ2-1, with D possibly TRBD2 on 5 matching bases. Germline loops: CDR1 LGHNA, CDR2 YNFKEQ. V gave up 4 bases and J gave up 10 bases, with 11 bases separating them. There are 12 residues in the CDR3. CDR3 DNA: TGTGCCAGCAGCCCAGGAGGCGGGGAGCAGTTCTTC. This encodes CASSPGGGEQFF.

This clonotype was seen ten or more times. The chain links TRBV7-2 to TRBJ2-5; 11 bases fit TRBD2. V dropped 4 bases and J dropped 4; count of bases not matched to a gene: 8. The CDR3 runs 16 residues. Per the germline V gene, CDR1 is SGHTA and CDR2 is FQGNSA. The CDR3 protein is CASSSGDSGGGETQYF. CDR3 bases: TGTGCCAGCAGCTCCGGAGATAGCGGGGGGGGAGAGACCCAGTACTTC. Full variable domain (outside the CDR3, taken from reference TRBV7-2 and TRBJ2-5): GAGVSQSPSNKVTEKGKDVELRCDPISGHTALYWYRQSLGQGLEFLIYFQGNSAPDKSGLPSDRFSAERTGGSVSTLTIQRTQQEDSAVYLCASSSGDSGGGETQYFGPGTRLLVL.

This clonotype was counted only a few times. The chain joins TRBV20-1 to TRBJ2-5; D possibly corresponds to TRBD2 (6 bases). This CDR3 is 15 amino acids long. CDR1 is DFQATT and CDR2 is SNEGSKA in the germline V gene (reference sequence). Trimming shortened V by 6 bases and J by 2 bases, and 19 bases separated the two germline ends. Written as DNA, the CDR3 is TGCAGTGCCCTGGGGGAACCCGGGGGTCAAGAGACCCAGTACTTC. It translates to CSALGEPGGQETQYF.

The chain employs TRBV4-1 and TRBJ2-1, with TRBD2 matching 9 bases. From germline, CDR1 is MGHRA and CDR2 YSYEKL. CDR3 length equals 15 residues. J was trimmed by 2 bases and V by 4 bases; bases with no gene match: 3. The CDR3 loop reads CASSPKREAYNEQFF. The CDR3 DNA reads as TGCGCCAGCAGCCCCAAGCGGGAGGCCTACAATGAGCAGTTCTTC.

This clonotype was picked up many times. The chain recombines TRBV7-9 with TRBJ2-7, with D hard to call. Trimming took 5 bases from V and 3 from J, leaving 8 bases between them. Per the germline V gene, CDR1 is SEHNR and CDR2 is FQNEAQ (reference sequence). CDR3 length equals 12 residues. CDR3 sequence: CASSPSDYEQYF. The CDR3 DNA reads TGTGCCAGCAGCCCCTCGGACTACGAGCAGTACTTC.

This chain's CDR3 is CASSFTGGPGGELFF. The CDR3 DNA reads as TGTGCCAGCAGCTTTACGGGGGGGCCCGGCGGGGAGCTGTTTTTT. The chain has TRBV11-2 and TRBJ2-2; 8 bases fit TRBD2. Germline CDR1 SGHAT, CDR2 FQNNGV. This CDR3 contains 15 residues. Germline trimming cut 3 bases from V and 7 bases from J; bases unmatched to any gene: 7.

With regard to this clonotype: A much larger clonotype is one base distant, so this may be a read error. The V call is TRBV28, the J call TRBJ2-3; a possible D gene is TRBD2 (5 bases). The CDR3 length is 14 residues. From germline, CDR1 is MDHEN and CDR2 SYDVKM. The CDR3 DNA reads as TGTGCCAGCGGCCCGGCTGGGAGCACAGATGCGCAGTATTTT. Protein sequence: CASGPAGSTDAQYF.

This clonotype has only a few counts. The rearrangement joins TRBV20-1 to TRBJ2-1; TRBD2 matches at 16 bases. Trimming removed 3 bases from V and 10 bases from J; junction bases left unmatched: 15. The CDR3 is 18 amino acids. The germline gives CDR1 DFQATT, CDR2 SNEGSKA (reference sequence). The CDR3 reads CSASLLIRGLAGGLEQFF. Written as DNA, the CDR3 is TGCAGTGCTAGCCTCCTCATCCGGGGACTAGCGGGGGGGCTAGAGCAGTTCTTC.

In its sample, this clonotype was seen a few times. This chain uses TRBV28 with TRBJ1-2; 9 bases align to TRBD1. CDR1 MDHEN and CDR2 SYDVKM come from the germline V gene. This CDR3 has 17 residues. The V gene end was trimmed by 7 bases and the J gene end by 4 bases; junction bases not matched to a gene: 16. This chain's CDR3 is CASTIPGTGRGSYGYTF. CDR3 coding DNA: TGTGCCAGCACTATTCCCGGGACAGGGCGGGGTAGCTATGGCTACACCTTC.

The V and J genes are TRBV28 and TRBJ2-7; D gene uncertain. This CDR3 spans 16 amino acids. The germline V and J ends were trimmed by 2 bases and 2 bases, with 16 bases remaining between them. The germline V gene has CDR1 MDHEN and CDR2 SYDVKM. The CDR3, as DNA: TGTGCCAGCAGTTTAAAGATAGGACGGATCCCCTACGAGCAGTACTTC. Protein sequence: CASSLKIGRIPYEQYF.

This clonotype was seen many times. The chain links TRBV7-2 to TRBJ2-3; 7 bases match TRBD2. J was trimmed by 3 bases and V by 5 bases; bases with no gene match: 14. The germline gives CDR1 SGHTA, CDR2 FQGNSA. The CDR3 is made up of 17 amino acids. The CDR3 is CASSRRGVLGFTDTQYF. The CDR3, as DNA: TGTGCCAGCAGCCGACGGGGGGTTCTAGGGTTTACAGATACGCAGTATTTT.

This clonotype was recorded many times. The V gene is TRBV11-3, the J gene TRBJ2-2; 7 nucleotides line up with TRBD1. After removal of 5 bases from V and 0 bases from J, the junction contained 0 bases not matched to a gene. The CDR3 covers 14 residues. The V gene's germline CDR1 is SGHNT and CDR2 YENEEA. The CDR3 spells CASSGTANTGELFF. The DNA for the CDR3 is TGTGCCAGCAGCGGGACAGCGAACACCGGGGAGCTGTTTTTT.

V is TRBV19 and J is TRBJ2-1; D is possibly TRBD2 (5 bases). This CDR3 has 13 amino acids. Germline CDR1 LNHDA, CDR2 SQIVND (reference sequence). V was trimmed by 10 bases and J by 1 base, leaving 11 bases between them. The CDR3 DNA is TGTGCCACTCGGCGGGTTTCCTACAATGAGCAGTTCTTC. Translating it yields CATRRVSYNEQFF.

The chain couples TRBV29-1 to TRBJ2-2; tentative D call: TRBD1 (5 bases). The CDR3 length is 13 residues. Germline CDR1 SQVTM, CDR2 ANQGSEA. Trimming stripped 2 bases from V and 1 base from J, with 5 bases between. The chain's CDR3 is CSVEQGNTGELFF. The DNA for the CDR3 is TGCAGCGTTGAACAGGGGAACACCGGGGAGCTGTTTTTT.

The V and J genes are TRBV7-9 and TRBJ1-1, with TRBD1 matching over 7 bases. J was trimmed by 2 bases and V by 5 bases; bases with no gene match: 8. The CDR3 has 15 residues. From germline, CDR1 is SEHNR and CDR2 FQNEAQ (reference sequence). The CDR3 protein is CASSPDRQGNTEAFF. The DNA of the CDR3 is TGTGCCAGCAGCCCCGATCGACAGGGAAACACTGAAGCTTTCTTT. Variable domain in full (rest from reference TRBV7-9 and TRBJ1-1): DTGVSQNPRHKITKRGQNVTFRCDPISEHNRLYWYRQTLGQGPEFLTYFQNEAQLEKSRLLSDRFSAERPKGSFSTLEIQRTEQGDSAMYLCASSPDRQGNTEAFFGQGTRLTVV.

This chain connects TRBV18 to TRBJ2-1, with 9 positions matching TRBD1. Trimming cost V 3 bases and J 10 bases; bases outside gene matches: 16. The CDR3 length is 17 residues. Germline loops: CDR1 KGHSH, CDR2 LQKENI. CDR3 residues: CASSPGRIGTGQDEQFF. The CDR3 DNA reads TGTGCCAGCTCACCCGGCCGTATCGGGACAGGGCAAGACGAGCAGTTCTTC.

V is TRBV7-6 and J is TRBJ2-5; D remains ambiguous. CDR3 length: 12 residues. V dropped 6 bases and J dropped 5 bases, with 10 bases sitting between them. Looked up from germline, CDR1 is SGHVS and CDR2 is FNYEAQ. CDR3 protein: CASSRLLETQYF. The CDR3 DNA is TGTGCCAGCAGTCGTTTACTGGAGACCCAGTACTTC.

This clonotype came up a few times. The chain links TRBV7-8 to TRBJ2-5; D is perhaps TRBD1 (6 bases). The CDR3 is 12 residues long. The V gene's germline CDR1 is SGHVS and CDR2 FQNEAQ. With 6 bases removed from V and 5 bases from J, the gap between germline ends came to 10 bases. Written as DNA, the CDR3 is TGTGCCAGCAGACAGGGCGGGGAGACCCAGTACTTC. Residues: CASRQGGETQYF.

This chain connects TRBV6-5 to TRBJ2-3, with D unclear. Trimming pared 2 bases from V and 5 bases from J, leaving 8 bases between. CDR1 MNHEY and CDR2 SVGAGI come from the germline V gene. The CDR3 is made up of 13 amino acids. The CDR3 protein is CASSYQHRDTQYF. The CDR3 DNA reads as TGTGCCAGCAGTTACCAACACAGAGATACGCAGTATTTT.